The following is a TCR beta chain sequence with its context. Its antigen is not yet known. No much larger clone is present one base from it, and per-base qualities are unavailable. Reading from cysteine to phenylalanine, the CDR3 counts 13 amino acids. The entry retains the CDR3 DNA only, 39 bases that are in frame from base 1. The V and J ends are trimmed by 8 bases and 5 bases, leaving 16 bases between them. Via the germline V gene, CDR1 is SNHLY and CDR2 FYNNEI. The sample originates from a study of regulatory and conventional T cells in RAG deficiency (dated by TCRdb to about 2017). With regard to the full study: Autoimmunity is frequently seen with hypomorphic RAG mutations in combined immunodeficiency or atypical SCID. To compare the diversity and composition of the repertoires of Treg, conventional CD4+ and CD8+ T cells between RAG-deficient patients and healthy controls, the study applied high-throughput TCR beta sequencing. General study outcomes and caveats: Unique TCR beta sequences from Treg cells were around 110-fold fewer in Omenn syndrome and CID/AS patients than controls, versus approximately 10-fold for other subsets. RAG-deficient patients showed markedly lower Shannon entropy and higher Simpson indices than control T-cell subpopulations. All patient T-cell subsets had shorter CDR3 lengths; Omenn syndrome patients showed >80% Treg-Tconv repertoire overlap at nucleotide and amino acid level. The CD25-high CD127-low cells sorted from Omenn syndrome patients may be peripherally activated cells rather than true Treg cells. For some subjects, some analyses of T-cell subsets were not performed.

Conventional CD4+ T cells were purified from blood as CD25-low CD127-high cells before genomic DNA extraction. Eight patients with RAG deficiency were studied, comprising one with SCID, two with Omenn syndrome and five with combined immunodeficiency or atypical SCID. Libraries were built with the immunoSEQ multiplex PCR assay. Rearranged TCR beta chain products were amplified from the genomic DNA of sorted T-cell subsets and were then sequenced. The original pipeline was this. Shannon entropy and Simpson indices were used to measure the diversity of productive TCR beta rearrangements in each repertoire. Clonal expansion was assessed using the summed frequency of the 100 most abundant productive TCR beta clonotypes among total reads. The TRB repertoires were evaluated with a self-reactivity index based on amino acid usage at CDR3beta positions 6 and 7. Repertoire analyses used two-way ANOVA; flow cytometric analyses used Student t or Mann-Whitney tests. TCRdb's version of the immuneACCESS table is confined to in-frame rearrangements and falls short of the full clone set. An unresolved V gene accounts for under half of the shortfall where checked; the remainder is of unknown origin. That table gives V, J and clone size, and the DNA gave D and trimming. This sample gives about 2,500 clones in total; around four fifths of them show up just once. The ten largest account for around 4.7% of the sample.

The sequencing sample was made of CD4+ effector T cells sorted from blood. The source is a human donor with RAG deficiency presenting as severe combined immunodeficiency. Here the chain combines TRBV2 and TRBJ2-7, with a tentative D gene TRBD1 over 6 matching bases. The CDR3 loop reads CASVRDKENEQYF. The DNA sequence is TGTGCCAGCGTGAGGGACAAGGAAAACGAGCAGTACTTC.